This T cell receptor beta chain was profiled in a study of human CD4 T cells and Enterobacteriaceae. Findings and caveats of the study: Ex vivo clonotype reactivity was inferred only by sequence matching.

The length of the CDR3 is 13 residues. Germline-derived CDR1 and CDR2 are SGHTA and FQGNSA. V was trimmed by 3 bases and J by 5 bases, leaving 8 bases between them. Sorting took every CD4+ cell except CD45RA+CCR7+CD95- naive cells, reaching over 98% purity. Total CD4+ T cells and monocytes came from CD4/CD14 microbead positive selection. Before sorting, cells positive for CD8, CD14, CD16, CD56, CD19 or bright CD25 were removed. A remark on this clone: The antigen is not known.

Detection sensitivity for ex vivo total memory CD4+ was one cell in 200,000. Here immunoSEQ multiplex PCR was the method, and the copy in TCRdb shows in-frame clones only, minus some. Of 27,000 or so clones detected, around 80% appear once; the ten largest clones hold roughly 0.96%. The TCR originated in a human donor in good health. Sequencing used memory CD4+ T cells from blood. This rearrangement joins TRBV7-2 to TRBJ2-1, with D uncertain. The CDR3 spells CASSFYTDNEQFF. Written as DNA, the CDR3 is TGTGCCAGCAGCTTTTACACCGACAATGAGCAGTTCTTC.